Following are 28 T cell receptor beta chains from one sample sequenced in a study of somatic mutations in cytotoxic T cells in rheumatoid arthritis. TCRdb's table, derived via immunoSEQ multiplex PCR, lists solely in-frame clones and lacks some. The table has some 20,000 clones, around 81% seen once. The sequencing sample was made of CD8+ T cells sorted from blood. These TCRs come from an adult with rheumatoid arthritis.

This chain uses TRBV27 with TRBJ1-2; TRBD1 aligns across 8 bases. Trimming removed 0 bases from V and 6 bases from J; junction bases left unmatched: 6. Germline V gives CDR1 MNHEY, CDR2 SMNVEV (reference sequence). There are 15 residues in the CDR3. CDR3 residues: CASSLSPGGVDGYTF. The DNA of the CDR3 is TGTGCCAGCAGTTTATCTCCAGGGGGCGTTGATGGCTACACCTTC.

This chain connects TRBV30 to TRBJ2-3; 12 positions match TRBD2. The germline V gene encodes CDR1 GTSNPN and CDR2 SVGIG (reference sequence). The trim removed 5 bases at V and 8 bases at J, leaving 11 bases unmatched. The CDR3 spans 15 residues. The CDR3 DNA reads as TGTGCCTGGTCTCTGGGACTAGCGGGTTTAGTTACGCAGTATTTT. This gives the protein CAWSLGLAGLVTQYF.

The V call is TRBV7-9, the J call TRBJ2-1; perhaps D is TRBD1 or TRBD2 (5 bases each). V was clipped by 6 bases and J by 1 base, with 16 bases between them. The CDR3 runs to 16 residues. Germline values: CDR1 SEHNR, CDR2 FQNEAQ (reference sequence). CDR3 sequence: CASRPRDGGSYNEQFF. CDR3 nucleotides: TGTGCCAGCAGACCTCGGGATGGGGGTTCCTACAATGAGCAGTTCTTC.

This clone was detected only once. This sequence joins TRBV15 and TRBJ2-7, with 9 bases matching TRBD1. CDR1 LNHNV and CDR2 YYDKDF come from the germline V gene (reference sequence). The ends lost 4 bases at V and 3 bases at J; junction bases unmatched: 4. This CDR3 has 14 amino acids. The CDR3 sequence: CATSTGQGFYEQYF. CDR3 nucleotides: TGTGCCACCAGCACGGGACAGGGCTTCTACGAGCAGTACTTC.

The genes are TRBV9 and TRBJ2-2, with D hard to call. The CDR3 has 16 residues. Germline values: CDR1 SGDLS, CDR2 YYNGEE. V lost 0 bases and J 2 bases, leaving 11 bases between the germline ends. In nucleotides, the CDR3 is TGTGCCAGCAGCGTAGAGGGCGGCCCTAACACCGGGGAGCTGTTTTTT. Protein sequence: CASSVEGGPNTGELFF.

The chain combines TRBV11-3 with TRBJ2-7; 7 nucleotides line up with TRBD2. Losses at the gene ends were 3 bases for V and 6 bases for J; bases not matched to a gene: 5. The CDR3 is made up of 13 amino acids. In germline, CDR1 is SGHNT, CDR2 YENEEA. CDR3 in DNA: TGTGCCAGCAGCTTCGGGGACTATCGCGAGCAGTACTTC. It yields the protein CASSFGDYREQYF.

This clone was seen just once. The CDR3 DNA reads TGTGCCAGCAGAGAGTCAGATACGCAGTATTTT. Translation: CASRESDTQYF. This chain uses TRBV13 with TRBJ2-3, with D hard to call. Germline V lookup: CDR1 PRHDT, CDR2 FYEKMQ (reference sequence). The V gene lost 6 bases and the J gene lost 4 bases, with 5 bases spanning the gap. CDR3 length: 11 amino acids.

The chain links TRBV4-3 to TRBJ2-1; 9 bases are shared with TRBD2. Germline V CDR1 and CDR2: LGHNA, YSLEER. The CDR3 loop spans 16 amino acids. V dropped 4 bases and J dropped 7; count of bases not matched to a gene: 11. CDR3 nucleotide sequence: TGCGCCAGCAGCCCAAGGGGTAGCGGGAGTTTTAATGAGCAGTTCTTC. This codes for CASSPRGSGSFNEQFF.

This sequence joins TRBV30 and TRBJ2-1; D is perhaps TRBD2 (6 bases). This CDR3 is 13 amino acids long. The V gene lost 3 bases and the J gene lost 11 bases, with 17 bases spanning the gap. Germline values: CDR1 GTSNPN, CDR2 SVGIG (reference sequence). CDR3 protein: CAWRTASAGQQFF. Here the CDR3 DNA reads TGTGCCTGGAGGACGGCTAGCGCCGGCCAGCAGTTCTTC.

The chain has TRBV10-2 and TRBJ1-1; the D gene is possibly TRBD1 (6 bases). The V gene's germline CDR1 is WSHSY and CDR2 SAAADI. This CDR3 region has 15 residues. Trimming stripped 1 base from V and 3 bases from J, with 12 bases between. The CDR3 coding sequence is TGCGCCAGCAGTGAGTTAAGGGGGGTCGACACTGAAGCTTTCTTT. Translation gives CASSELRGVDTEAFF.

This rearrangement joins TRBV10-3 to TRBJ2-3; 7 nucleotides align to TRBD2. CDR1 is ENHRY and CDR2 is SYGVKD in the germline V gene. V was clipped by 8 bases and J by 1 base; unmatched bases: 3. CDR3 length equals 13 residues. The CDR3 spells CAIGEGGTDTQYF. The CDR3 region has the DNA TGTGCCATCGGGGAGGGAGGCACAGATACGCAGTATTTT.

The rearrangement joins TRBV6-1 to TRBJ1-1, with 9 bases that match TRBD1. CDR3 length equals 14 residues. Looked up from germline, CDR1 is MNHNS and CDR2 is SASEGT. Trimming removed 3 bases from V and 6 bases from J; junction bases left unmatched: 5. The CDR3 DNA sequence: TGTGCCAGCAGTGAGACAGGGGGGAGGCCTGAAGCTTTCTTT. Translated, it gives CASSETGGRPEAFF.

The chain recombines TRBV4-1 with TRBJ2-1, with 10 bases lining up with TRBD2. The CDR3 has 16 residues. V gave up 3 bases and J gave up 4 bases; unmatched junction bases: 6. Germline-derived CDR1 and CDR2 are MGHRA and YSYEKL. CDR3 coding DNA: TGCGCCAGCAGCCATCCCGAGCGGGGGGGGTACAATGAGCAGTTCTTC. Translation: CASSHPERGGYNEQFF.

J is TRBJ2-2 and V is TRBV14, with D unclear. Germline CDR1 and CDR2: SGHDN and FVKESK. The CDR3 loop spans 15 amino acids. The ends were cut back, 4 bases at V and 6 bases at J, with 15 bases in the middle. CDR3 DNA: TGTGCCAGCAGCCTTCGATATAGTGAGGCCGGGGAGCTGTTTTTT. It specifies CASSLRYSEAGELFF. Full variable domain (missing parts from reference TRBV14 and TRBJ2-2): EAGVTQFPSHSVIEKGQTVTLRCDPISGHDNLYWYRRVMGKEIKFLLHFVKESKQDESGMPNNRFLAERTGGTYSTLKVQPAELEDSGVYFCASSLRYSEAGELFFGEGSRLTVL.

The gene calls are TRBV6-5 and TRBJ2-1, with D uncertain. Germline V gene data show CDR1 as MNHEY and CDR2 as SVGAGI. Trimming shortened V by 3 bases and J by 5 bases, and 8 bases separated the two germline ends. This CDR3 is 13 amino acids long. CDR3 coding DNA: TGTGCCAGCAGTTATAACAGCAACAATGAGCAGTTCTTC. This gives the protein CASSYNSNNEQFF.

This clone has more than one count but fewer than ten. CDR3 loop: CASSEGLAGGIDTQYF. The CDR3, as DNA: TGTGCCAGCAGTGAGGGACTAGCGGGGGGGATAGATACGCAGTATTTT. V usage is TRBV25-1 and J usage is TRBJ2-3; 16 bases map to TRBD2. The CDR3 spans 16 residues. CDR1 and CDR2 from the germline V gene are MGHDK and SYGVNS. Trimming cost V 3 bases and J 5 bases; bases outside gene matches: 2.

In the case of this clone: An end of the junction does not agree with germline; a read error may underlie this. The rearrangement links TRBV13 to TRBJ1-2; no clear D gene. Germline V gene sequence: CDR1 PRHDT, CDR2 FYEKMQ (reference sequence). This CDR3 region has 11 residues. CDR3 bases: TGTGCCAGCAGCCTAAGACGGGATTTATTCTTC. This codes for CASSLRRDLFF.

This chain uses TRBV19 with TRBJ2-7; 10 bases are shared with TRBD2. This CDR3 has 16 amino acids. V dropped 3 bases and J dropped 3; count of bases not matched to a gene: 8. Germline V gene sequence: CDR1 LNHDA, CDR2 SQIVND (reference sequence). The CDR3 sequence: CASSIPLAGVFYEQYV. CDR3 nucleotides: TGTGCCAGTAGTATCCCCCTAGCGGGGGTTTTCTACGAGCAGTACGTC.

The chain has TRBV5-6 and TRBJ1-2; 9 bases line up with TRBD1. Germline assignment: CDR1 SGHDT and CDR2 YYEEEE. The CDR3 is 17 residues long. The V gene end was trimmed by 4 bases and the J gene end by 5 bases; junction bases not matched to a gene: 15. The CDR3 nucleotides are TGTGCCAGCAGCCCCTCCCCTCGACAGGGGGAGGTATATGGCTACACCTTC. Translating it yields CASSPSPRQGEVYGYTF. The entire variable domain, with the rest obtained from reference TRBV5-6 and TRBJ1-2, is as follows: DAGVTQSPTHLIKTRGQQVTLRCSPKSGHDTVSWYQQALGQGPQFIFQYYEEEERQRGNFPDRFSGHQFPNYSSELNVNALLLGDSALYLCASSPSPRQGEVYGYTFGSGTRLTVV.

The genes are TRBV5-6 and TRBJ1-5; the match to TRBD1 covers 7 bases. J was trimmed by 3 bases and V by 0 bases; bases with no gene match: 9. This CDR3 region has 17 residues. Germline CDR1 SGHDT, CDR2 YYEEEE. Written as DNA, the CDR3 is TGTGCCAGCAGCTTGGCTTACAGGGGAGAAGTCAATCAGCCCCAGCATTTT. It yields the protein CASSLAYRGEVNQPQHF.

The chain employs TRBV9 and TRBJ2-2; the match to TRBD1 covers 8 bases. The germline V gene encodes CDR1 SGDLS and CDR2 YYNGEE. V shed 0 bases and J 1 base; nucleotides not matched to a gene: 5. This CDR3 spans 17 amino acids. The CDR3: CASSVGAGTGNTGELFF. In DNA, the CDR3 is TGTGCCAGCAGCGTAGGGGCCGGGACAGGGAACACCGGGGAGCTGTTTTTT.

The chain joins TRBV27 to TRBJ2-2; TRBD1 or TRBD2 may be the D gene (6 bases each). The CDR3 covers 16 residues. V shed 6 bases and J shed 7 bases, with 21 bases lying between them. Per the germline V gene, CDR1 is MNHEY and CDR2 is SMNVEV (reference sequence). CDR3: CASSPLGGGFVGELFF. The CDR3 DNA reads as TGTGCCAGCAGCCCCTTGGGGGGCGGGTTTGTCGGGGAGCTGTTTTTT.

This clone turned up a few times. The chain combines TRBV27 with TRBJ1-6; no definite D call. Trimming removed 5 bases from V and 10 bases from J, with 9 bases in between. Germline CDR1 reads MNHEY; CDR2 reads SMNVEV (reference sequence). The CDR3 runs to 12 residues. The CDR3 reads CASSPVLSPLHF. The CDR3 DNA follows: TGTGCCAGCAGTCCAGTTCTGTCACCCCTCCACTTT.

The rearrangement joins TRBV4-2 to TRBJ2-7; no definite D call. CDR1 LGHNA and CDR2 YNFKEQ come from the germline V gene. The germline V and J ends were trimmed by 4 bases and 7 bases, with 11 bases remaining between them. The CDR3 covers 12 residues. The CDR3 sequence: CASSPESDEQYF. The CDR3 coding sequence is TGTGCCAGCAGCCCGGAGTCGGATGAGCAGTACTTC.

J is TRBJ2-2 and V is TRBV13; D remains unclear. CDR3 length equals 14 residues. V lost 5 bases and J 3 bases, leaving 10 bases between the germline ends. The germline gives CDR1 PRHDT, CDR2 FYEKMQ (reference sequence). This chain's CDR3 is CASSKGEDTGELFF. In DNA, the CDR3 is TGTGCCAGCAGCAAAGGAGAGGACACCGGGGAGCTGTTTTTT.

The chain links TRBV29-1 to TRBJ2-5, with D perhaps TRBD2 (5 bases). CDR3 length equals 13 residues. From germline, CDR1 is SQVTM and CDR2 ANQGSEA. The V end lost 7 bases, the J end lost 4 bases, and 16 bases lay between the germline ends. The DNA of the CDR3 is TGCAGCGCGTACTTGGACTGGCCAGAGACCCAGTACTTC. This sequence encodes CSAYLDWPETQYF.

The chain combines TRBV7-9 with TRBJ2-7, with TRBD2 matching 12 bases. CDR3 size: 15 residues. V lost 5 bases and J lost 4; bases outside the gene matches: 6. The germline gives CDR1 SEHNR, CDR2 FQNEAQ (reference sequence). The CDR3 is CASSLRLAGEYEQYF. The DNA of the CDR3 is TGTGCCAGCAGCCTCCGACTAGCGGGAGAGTACGAGCAGTACTTC.

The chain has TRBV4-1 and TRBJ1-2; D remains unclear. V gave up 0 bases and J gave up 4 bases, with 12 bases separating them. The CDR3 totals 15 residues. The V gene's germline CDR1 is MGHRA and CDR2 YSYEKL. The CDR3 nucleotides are TGCGCCAGCAGCCAAGAGGGTGGATTCAGCTATGGCTACACCTTC. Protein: CASSQEGGFSYGYTF.